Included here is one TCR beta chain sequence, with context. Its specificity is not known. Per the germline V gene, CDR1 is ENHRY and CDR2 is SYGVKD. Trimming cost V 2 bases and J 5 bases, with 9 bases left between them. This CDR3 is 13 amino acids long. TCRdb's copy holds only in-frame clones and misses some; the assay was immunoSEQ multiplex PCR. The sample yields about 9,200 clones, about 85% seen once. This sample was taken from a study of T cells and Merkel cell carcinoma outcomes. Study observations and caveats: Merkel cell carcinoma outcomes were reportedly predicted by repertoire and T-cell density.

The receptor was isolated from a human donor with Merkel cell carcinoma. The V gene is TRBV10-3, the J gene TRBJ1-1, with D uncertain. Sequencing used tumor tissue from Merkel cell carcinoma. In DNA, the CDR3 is TGTGCCATCAGTGAGGCAAGTGGGACTGAAGCTTTCTTT. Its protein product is CAISEASGTEAFF.